Following are 20 T cell receptor beta chains from one sample sequenced in a study of beta chain features in type 1 diabetes. The whole isolated RNA underwent reverse transcription, so sequencing captured expressed TCRB transcripts. Method: immunoSEQ multiplex PCR; TCRdb's copy keeps in-frame clones and lacks some. The sample lists hundreds of thousands of clones; about a sixth were seen once. Sequences were obtained from naive CD4+ T cells from blood. The receptor source for this set is a woman aged 18-29 years in good health.

The chain uses TRBV2 and TRBJ2-2; a weak D match, TRBD1 (6 bases). The CDR3 extends over 14 amino acids. Germline loops: CDR1 SNHLY, CDR2 FYNNEI. With 9 bases removed from V and 5 bases from J, the gap between germline ends came to 16 bases. CDR3 sequence (DNA): TGTGCCAGTACGAGGGACAAGAGGACCGGGGAGCTGTTTTTT. Translating it yields CASTRDKRTGELFF.

As to this clone: The same CDR3 also results from other DNA sequences found in this sample. As DNA, the CDR3 is TGTGCCAGCAGCCTCGGGACTACGAGCACAGATACGCAGTATTTT. Translation gives CASSLGTTSTDTQYF. The chain joins TRBV5-4 to TRBJ2-3; 7 bases line up with TRBD2. This CDR3 region has 15 residues. Per the germline V gene, CDR1 is SGHNT and CDR2 is YYREEE (reference sequence). The junction had 5 bases not matched to a gene; V was cut back by 4 bases and J by 0 bases.

The V call is TRBV2, the J call TRBJ1-1; no firm D call. This CDR3 spans 12 amino acids. V was trimmed by 0 bases and J by 5 bases, leaving 4 bases between them. Germline-derived CDR1 and CDR2 are SNHLY and FYNNEI. This CDR3 reads CASSEARTEAFF. DNA for the CDR3: TGTGCCAGCAGTGAAGCAAGAACTGAAGCTTTCTTT.

About this clone itself: Within the sample, other DNA sequences also encode this same CDR3. The gene calls are TRBV28 and TRBJ2-5; 8 bases map to TRBD1. Germline V gives CDR1 MDHEN, CDR2 SYDVKM. The CDR3 consists of 14 residues. V trimming: 5 bases; J trimming: 2 bases; junction bases outside the gene matches: 4. Here the CDR3 reads CASSPWTGQETQYF. The CDR3 DNA reads TGTGCCAGCAGTCCATGGACAGGGCAAGAGACCCAGTACTTC.

In this sample, this clone turned up a few times. The chain links TRBV7-6 to TRBJ2-2, with 11 bases lining up with TRBD1. J lost 7 bases, V lost 5 bases, and 6 bases had no gene match. Germline V gene lookup returns CDR1 SGHVS and CDR2 FNYEAQ. The CDR3 is made up of 15 amino acids. CDR3 in DNA: TGTGCCAGCAGCCAAGGACAGGGGGCATTCGGGGAGCTGTTTTTT. Translated, it gives CASSQGQGAFGELFF.

This clone appeared a few times. This sequence joins TRBV7-2 and TRBJ2-6; the D gene is possibly TRBD1 (5 bases). The V gene lost 6 bases and the J gene lost 1 base, with 10 bases spanning the gap. The CDR3 is 15 amino acids. Germline CDR1 and CDR2: SGHTA and FQGNSA. CDR3 protein: CASSWQGSGANVLTF. The CDR3 nucleotides are TGTGCCAGCAGTTGGCAGGGTTCTGGGGCCAACGTCCTGACTTTC. Complete variable domain (other parts from reference TRBV7-2 and TRBJ2-6): GAGVSQSPSNKVTEKGKDVELRCDPISGHTALYWYRQSLGQGLEFLIYFQGNSAPDKSGLPSDRFSAERTGGSVSTLTIQRTQQEDSAVYLCASSWQGSGANVLTFGAGSRLTVL.

The chain joins TRBV11-2 to TRBJ1-1; D unclear. V was clipped by 6 bases and J by 2 bases, with 16 bases between them. The CDR3 totals 15 residues. Looked up from germline, CDR1 is SGHAT and CDR2 is FQNNGV. CDR3 sequence (DNA): TGTGCCAGCAGATTGGGATACTTAAAAAACACTGAAGCTTTCTTT. Its protein product is CASRLGYLKNTEAFF. The whole variable domain, remainder taken from reference TRBV11-2 and TRBJ1-1, is EAGVAQSPRYKIIEKRQSVAFWCNPISGHATLYWYQQILGQGPKLLIQFQNNGVVDDSQLPKDRFSAERLKGVDSTLKIQPAKLEDSAVYLCASRLGYLKNTEAFFGQGTRLTVV.

The chain uses TRBV10-2 and TRBJ2-5; D is unresolved. The CDR3 has 13 amino acids. V was clipped by 6 bases and J by 2 bases, with 10 bases between them. Germline-derived CDR1 and CDR2 are WSHSY and SAAADI. CDR3: CASRASVQETQYF. The CDR3 DNA is TGCGCCAGCAGGGCTTCGGTTCAAGAGACCCAGTACTTC.

The chain uses TRBV6-7 and TRBJ2-1; TRBD2 might be the D (6 bases). TRBV6-7 is annotated as an ORF whose role is uncertain. The CDR3 sequence is 13 residues long. Trimming removed 7 bases from V and 7 bases from J, with 14 bases in between. CDR3 coding DNA: TGTGCCAGCACCCCAACGGGGGAAAATGAGCAGTTCTTC. This sequence encodes CASTPTGENEQFF.

The chain combines TRBV9 with TRBJ2-5; TRBD1 agrees at 7 bases. With 3 bases clipped from V and 5 bases from J, the junction kept 10 bases outside the gene matches. CDR1 and CDR2 (germline): SGDLS, YYNGEE. The CDR3 spans 15 residues. CDR3 sequence reads: CASSARQGSKETQYF. CDR3 bases: TGTGCCAGCAGCGCACGACAGGGTTCTAAGGAGACCCAGTACTTC.

This clone was observed a few times. V usage is TRBV7-3 and J usage is TRBJ2-7; D tentatively fits TRBD1 or TRBD2 (7 bases each). Germline lookup yields CDR1 SGHTA and CDR2 FQGTGA. V was shortened by 2 bases and J by 0 bases, with 11 bases between the two germline ends. The CDR3 covers 15 residues. DNA of the CDR3: TGTGCCAGCAGCTTACAGGGGGGGAGCTCCTACGAGCAGTACTTC. It is translated as CASSLQGGSSYEQYF.

The genes are TRBV19 and TRBJ2-2, with 7 bases aligning to TRBD2. This CDR3 comprises 13 residues. Germline values: CDR1 LNHDA, CDR2 SQIVND (reference sequence). The J segment lost 7 bases and the V segment lost 5 bases, leaving 4 bases of the junction unmatched. CDR3 sequence: CASSLSGVGELFF. The CDR3 DNA reads as TGTGCCAGTAGTTTAAGCGGGGTCGGGGAGCTGTTTTTT.

This clone was found a few times. CDR3 residues: CASSLGRVRAYEQYF. Here the CDR3 DNA reads TGTGCCAGCAGCTTGGGCAGGGTACGGGCCTACGAGCAGTACTTC. The chain couples TRBV5-6 to TRBJ2-7, with D perhaps TRBD1 (5 bases). The CDR3 is made up of 15 amino acids. Trimming pared 0 bases from V and 2 bases from J, leaving 12 bases between. Germline V gene lookup returns CDR1 SGHDT and CDR2 YYEEEE.

This chain uses TRBV19 with TRBJ2-3; D assignment may be TRBD1 or TRBD2 (7 bases each). The CDR3 length is 18 residues. The germline V gene has CDR1 LNHDA and CDR2 SQIVND (reference sequence). V lost 5 bases, J lost 0 bases, and 21 bases lay in between. The CDR3 DNA reads as TGTGCCAGTAGTTATCGGCAGAGCGGGACAGTGAGCACAGATACGCAGTATTTT. This codes for CASSYRQSGTVSTDTQYF.

A remark on this clone: The sample holds other DNA sequences that translate to the same CDR3. The chain has TRBV5-4 and TRBJ2-5; D unresolved. In germline, CDR1 is SGHNT, CDR2 YYREEE (reference sequence). With 1 base removed from V and 2 bases from J, the gap between germline ends came to 3 bases. This CDR3 is built from 12 residues. As DNA, the CDR3 is TGTGCCAGCAGCTTGCATCAAGAGACCCAGTACTTC. Translating it yields CASSLHQETQYF.

This clone showed up just a few times. This CDR3 is also generated by other DNA sequences in the sample. V usage is TRBV7-2 and J usage is TRBJ2-7; 7 bases fit TRBD2. The CDR3 length is 15 residues. The trim removed 0 bases at V and 0 bases at J, leaving 2 bases unmatched. CDR1 is SGHTA, CDR2 FQGNSA, per germline. CDR3 amino acids: CASSLAGLVSYEQYF. The DNA for the CDR3 is TGTGCCAGCAGCTTAGCAGGACTAGTCTCCTACGAGCAGTACTTC.

The rearrangement uses TRBV7-2 and TRBJ2-3, with D tentatively TRBD1 or TRBD2 (5 bases each). Per the germline V gene, CDR1 is SGHTA and CDR2 is FQGNSA. The CDR3 consists of 15 residues. Trimming took 5 bases from V and 4 from J, leaving 16 bases between them. CDR3 amino acids: CASSPMGVPPDTQYF. The CDR3 DNA is TGTGCCAGCAGCCCCATGGGGGTTCCCCCAGATACGCAGTATTTT.

A note on this clone: Other DNA sequences from this sample encode an identical CDR3 as well. The chain carries TRBV7-9 and TRBJ2-7; TRBD1 or TRBD2 may be the D gene (6 bases each). The CDR3 runs to 14 residues. Germline values: CDR1 SEHNR, CDR2 FQNEAQ (reference sequence). The V end lost 5 bases, the J end lost 4 bases, and 15 bases lay between the germline ends. CDR3 coding DNA: TGTGCCAGCAGCCTAGGGGGGAGCGCATACGAGCAGTACTTC. This gives the protein CASSLGGSAYEQYF.

The chain joins TRBV18 to TRBJ2-1; D not certain. Germline CDR1 reads KGHSH; CDR2 reads LQKENI. Trimming took off 0 bases at V and 2 bases at J, with 8 bases between the two ends. The CDR3 has 15 residues. CDR3 coding DNA: TGTGCCAGCTCACCACCCAGCCAGACCTACAATGAGCAGTTCTTC. Translated: CASSPPSQTYNEQFF.

The rearrangement links TRBV7-2 to TRBJ2-1; 9 bases agree with TRBD1. V was clipped by 4 bases and J by 4 bases; unmatched bases: 5. The CDR3 is 15 amino acids. Germline V gene lookup returns CDR1 SGHTA and CDR2 FQGNSA. CDR3 in DNA: TGTGCCAGCAGCTCGACAGGGGGAACATACAATGAGCAGTTCTTC. It is translated as CASSSTGGTYNEQFF.